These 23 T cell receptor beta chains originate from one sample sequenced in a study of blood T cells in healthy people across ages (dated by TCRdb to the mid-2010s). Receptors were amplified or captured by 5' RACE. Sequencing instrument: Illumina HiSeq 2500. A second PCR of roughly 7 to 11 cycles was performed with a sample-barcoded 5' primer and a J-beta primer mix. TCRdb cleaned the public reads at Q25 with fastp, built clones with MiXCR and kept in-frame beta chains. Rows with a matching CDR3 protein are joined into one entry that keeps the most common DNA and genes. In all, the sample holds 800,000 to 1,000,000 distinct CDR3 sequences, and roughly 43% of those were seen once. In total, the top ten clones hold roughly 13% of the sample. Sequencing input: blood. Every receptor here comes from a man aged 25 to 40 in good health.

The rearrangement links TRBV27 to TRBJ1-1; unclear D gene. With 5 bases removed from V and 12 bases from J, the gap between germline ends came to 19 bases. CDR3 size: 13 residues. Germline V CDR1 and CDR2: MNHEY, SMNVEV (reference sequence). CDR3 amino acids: CASSPFDGTETFF. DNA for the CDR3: TGTGCCAGCAGTCCCTTCGACGGCACCGAAACTTTCTTT.

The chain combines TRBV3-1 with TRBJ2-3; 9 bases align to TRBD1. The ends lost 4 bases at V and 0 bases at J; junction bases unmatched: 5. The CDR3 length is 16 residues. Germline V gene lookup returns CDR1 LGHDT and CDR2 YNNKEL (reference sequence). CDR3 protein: CASSPWTGASTDTQYF. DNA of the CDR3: TGTGCCAGCAGCCCTTGGACAGGGGCAAGCACAGATACGCAGTATTTT.

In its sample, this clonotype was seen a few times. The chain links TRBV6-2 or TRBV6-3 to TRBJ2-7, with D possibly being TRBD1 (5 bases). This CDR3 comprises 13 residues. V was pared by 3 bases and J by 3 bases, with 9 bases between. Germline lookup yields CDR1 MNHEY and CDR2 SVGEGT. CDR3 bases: TGTGCCAGCAGTTATGCAGGGATCTACGAGCAGTACTTC. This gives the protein CASSYAGIYEQYF.

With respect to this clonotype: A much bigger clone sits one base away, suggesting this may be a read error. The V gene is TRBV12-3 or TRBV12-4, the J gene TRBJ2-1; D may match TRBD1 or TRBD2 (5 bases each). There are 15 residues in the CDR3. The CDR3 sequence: CVSSLGARNVNEQFF. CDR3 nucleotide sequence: TGTGTCAGCAGCCTCGGGGCGAGGAATGTGAATGAGCAGTTCTTC.

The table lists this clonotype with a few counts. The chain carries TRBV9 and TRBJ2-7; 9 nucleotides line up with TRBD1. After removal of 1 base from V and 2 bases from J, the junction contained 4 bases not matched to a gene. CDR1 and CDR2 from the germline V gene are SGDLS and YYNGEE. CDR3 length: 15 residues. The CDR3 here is CASSVLGTGTYEQYF. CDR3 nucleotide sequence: TGTGCCAGCAGCGTACTGGGGACAGGGACCTACGAGCAGTACTTC.

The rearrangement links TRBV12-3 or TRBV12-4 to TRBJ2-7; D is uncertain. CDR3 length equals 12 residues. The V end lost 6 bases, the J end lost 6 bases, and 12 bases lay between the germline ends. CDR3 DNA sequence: TGTGCCAGCAGCCTCGGAACCTGCGAGCAGTACTTC. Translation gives CASSLGTCEQYF.

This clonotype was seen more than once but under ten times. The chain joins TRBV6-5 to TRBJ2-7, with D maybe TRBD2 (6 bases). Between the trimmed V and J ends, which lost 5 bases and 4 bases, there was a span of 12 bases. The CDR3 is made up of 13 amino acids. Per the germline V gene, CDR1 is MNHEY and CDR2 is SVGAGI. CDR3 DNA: TGTGCCAGCAGTGACAACCGGGGGTACGAGCAGTACTTC. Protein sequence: CASSDNRGYEQYF.

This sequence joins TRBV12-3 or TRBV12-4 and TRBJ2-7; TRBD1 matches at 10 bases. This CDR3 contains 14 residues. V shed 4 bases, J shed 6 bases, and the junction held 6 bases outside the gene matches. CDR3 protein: CASSSQGQGSEQYF. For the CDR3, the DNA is TGTGCCAGCAGTTCGCAGGGACAGGGGAGCGAGCAGTACTTC.

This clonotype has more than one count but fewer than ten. CDR3 sequence (DNA): TGTGCCAGCAGTGAACGATCGCGGACGCAGTATTTT. It yields the protein CASSERSRTQYF. The V call is TRBV2, the J call TRBJ2-3; D gene uncertain. This CDR3 is built from 12 residues. The germline CDR1 and CDR2 sequences are SNHLY and FYNNEI. Trimming shortened V by 2 bases and J by 9 bases, and 9 bases separated the two germline ends.

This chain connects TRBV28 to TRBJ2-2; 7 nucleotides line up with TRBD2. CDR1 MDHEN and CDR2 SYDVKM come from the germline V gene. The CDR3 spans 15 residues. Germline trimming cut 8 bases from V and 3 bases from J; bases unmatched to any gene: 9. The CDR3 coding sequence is TGTGCCAGCGGAGGGCTAGCGGAACACACCGGGGAGCTGTTTTTT. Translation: CASGGLAEHTGELFF.

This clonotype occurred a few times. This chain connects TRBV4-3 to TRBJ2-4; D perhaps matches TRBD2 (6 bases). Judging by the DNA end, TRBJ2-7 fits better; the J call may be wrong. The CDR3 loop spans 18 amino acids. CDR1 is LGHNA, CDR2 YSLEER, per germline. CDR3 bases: TGCGCCAGCAGCCAGTCATCCGCGCGACTAGGCACTTCCTACGAGCAGTACTTC. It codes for CASSQSSARLGTSYEQYF.

CDR3: CASTSDFPAYNEQFF. The CDR3 DNA reads TGTGCCAGTACCTCGGACTTCCCGGCCTACAATGAGCAGTTCTTC. The chain employs TRBV19 and TRBJ2-1; D possibly corresponds to TRBD2 (5 bases). This CDR3 is built from 15 residues. Looked up from germline, CDR1 is LNHDA and CDR2 is SQIVND (reference sequence). V lost 7 bases, J lost 2 bases, and 15 bases lay in between.

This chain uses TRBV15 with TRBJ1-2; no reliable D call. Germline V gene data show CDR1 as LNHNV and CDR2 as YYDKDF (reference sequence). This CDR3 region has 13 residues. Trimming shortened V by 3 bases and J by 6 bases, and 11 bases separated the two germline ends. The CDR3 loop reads CATSRDPGNGYTF. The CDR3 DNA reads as TGTGCCACCAGCAGGGATCCGGGTAATGGCTACACCTTC. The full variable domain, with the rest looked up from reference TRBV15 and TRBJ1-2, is DAMVIQNPRYQVTQFGKPVTLSCSQTLNHNVMYWYQQKSSQAPKLLFHYYDKDFNNEADTPDNFQSRRPNTSFCFLDIRSPGLGDTAMYLCATSRDPGNGYTFGSGTRLTVV.

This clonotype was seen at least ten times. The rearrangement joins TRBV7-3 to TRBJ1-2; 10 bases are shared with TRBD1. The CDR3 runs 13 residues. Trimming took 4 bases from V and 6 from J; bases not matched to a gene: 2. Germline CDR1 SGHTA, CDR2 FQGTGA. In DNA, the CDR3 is TGTGCCAGCAGCTCGGGACAGGGGAATGGCTACACCTTC. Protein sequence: CASSSGQGNGYTF.

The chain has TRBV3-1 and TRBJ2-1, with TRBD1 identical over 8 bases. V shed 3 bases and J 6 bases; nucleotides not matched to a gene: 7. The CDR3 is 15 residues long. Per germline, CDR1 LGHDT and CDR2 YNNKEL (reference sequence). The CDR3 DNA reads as TGTGCCAGCAGCCACCGACAGGGGAAGGTCAATGAGCAGTTCTTC. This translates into CASSHRQGKVNEQFF.

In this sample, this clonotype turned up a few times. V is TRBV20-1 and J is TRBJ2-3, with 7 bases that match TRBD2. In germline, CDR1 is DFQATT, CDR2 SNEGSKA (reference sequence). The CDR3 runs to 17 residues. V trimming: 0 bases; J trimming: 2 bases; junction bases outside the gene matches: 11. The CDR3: CSARDAVSGDLTDTQYF. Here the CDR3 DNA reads TGCAGTGCTAGAGATGCCGTGAGCGGGGATCTCACAGATACGCAGTATTTT.

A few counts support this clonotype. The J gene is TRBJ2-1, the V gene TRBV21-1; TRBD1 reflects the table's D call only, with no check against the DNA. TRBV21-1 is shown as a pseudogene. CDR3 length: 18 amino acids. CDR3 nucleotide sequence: TGTGCCAGCAGTCCGGGACAGCTGAAACTTAGCTCCTACAATGAGCAGTTCTTC. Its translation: CASSPGQLKLSSYNEQFF.

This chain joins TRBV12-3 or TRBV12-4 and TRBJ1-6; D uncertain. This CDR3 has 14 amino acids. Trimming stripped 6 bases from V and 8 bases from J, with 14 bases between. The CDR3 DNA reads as TGTGCCAGCAGATTCAGCGTCGGCTATTCACCCCTCCACTTT. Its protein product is CASRFSVGYSPLHF.

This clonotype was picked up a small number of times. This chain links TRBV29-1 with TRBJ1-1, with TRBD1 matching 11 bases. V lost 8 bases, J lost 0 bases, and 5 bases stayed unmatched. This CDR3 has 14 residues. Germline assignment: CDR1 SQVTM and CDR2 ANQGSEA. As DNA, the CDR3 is TGCAGCTCTCGGACAGGGGGCATGAACACTGAAGCTTTCTTT. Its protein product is CSSRTGGMNTEAFF.

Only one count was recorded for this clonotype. CDR3 residues: CASSVEDGDYGYTF. Here the CDR3 DNA reads TGTGCCAGCAGCGTGGAGGATGGGGACTATGGCTACACCTTC. The chain uses TRBV6-4 and TRBJ1-2, with D hard to call. Germline loops: CDR1 MRHNA, CDR2 SNTAGT. The CDR3 runs 14 residues. Trimming took off 6 bases at V and 3 bases at J, with 14 bases between the two ends.

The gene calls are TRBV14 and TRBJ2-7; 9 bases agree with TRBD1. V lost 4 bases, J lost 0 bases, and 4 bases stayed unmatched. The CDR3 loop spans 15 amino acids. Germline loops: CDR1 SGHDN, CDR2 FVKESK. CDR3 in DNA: TGTGCCAGCAGCCGGGACAGGGTTAGCTCCTACGAGCAGTACTTC. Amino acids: CASSRDRVSSYEQYF.

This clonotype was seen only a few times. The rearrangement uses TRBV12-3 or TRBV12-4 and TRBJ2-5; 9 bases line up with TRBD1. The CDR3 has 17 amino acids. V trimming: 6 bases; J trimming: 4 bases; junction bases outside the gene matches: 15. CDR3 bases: TGTGCCAGCAGCCACCCCGGGACAGGGTTTCTCAGAGAGACCCAGTACTTC. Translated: CASSHPGTGFLRETQYF.

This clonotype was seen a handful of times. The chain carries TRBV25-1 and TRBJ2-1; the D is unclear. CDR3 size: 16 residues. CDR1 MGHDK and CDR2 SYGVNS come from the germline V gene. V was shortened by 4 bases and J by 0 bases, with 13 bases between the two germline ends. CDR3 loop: CASSARLLSSYNEQFF. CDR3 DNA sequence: TGTGCCAGCAGTGCCCGACTCCTCAGCTCCTACAATGAGCAGTTCTTC. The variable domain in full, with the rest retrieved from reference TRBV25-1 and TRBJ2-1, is EADIYQTPRYLVIGTGKKITLECSQTMGHDKMYWYQQDPGMELHLIHYSYGVNSTEKGDLSSESTVSRIRTEHFPLTLESARPSHTSQYLCASSARLLSSYNEQFFGPGTRLTVL.